This T cell receptor (beta chain) was sequenced during a study of cytomegalovirus exposure and HLA in healthy donors (dated by TCRdb to the late 2010s). Study-level background: An earlier analysis of 587 of the donors reported 276 Gb of sequence data and some 120 million unique TCR beta sequences from some 180 million T cells. A later genetic analysis took genome-wide SNP genotypes for about 55% of the 666 donors and used that subset as a discovery cohort. Every repertoire in the discovery cohort had been generated on one and the same sequencing platform. Approximately 310 gigabases of sequencing data and tens of millions of unique TCR sequences were included in an early release covering about 700 HLA-typed donors. A few DR-DQ haplotypes were treated as single units for association and clustering because of strong linkage in the cohort. In the later analysis, no new phenotypic data were used to find candidate immune exposures; instead, reliance was placed on TCR beta sequences and their occurrence across donors. Using immunosequencing, the study profiled T cell repertoires from about 650 subjects and related those repertoires to cytomegalovirus serostatus. In a later analysis, previously published TCR beta repertoires from some 640 donors were re-analyzed and high-resolution HLA genotyping was added so that TCR occurrence patterns could be studied. On average, over 200,000 unique TCR beta nucleotide sequences were sequenced per donor among a few hundred genotyped donors of the cohort, with roughly 19% of those sequences being non-productive. Besides the first cohort of roughly 700 subjects, a separate validation cohort made up of 120 different subjects was used. In an earlier analysis of several hundred of the donors, high-throughput TCR beta sequencing was used to judge whether each TCR beta V gene segment behaved as functional or pseudogenic. Among the approximately 400 genotyped donors, around 81% belonged to the genetic ancestry cluster associated with self-reported Caucasian donors. The study aimed to test whether signatures of past pathogen exposure could be identified by cataloging public T cell receptors. Donor age, sex, ethnicity and CMV serostatus were compiled alongside the repertoire data. HLA typing covered class I and class II loci at four-digit resolution. High-throughput TCR immunosequencing, statistical association of individual TCRs with disease status, and machine learning were combined to predict cytomegalovirus infection status. The number of donors typed differed by locus, with roughly 629-640 for A, B, C, DRB1 and DQB1, more than 500 for DQA1, 606 for DPA1, and 400 to 490 for DPB1. Findings and caveats that apply to the study as a whole: In vitro tests confirmed that a few of the cytomegalovirus-associated TCR beta chains recognize cytomegalovirus antigens. An association between a missense DCLRE1C variant and V-gene and J-gene trimming of TCR beta chains was found in a later genetic analysis and replicated in an independent cohort. The authors suggested that the approach could potentially be extended to other disease states and immunological phenotypes. The sequencing pipeline was judged likely to have produced a cluster of highly shared sequence variants as a technical artifact. When HLA alleles, especially DR and DQ, strongly co-occurred, TCR associations were difficult to assign to individual alleles. This cohort had only TCR beta chains sequenced, and the lack of alpha or paired-chain data limited which features could be detected. According to a later analysis, parvovirus B19, influenza, CMV and Epstein-Barr virus appeared linked to several top co-occurrence clusters. The only immune exposure information available for the cohort was CMV serostatus. Some IMGT-functional V segments, including TRBV6-2 and TRBV6-3, could not be distinguished by the 87-base-pair reads and were therefore excluded. In a later analysis, the rate of TCR association differed among HLA loci, with DRB1 alleles having the most associated TCRs and HLA-C alleles having the fewest. The earlier analysis of 587 of the donors excluded over 15 rarely observed V segments, including chromosome 9 orphons, because counts were too low. A total of fewer than 200 TCR beta chains were listed by the study as associated with cytomegalovirus. Broadly in line with IMGT annotations, most TCR beta V segments showed up in productive rearrangements about 90% or about 30% of the time in an earlier analysis of approximately 600 of the donors. Presence/absence analyses assumed roughly uniform sequencing depth across donors, an assumption that may not hold. A further reported finding was that TCR beta sequences accurately predicted the HLA-A and HLA-B alleles for most subjects in the first cohort. Most CMV-associated TCR beta chains appeared to be HLA-restricted in a later analysis, and the HLA associations seemed to be driven largely by CMV exposure. A later genetic analysis reported fewer N-insertions in productive TCRs among donors in an Asian-associated ancestry cluster than the roughly 690-donor mean. Most TCR sequences were seen in very few donors, while some public TCRs were found in many individuals. Because HLA typing was unavailable for some donors at each locus, only the typed subset was used in association tests. In a later analysis, HLA-associated TCR beta chains were found to be more clonally expanded and to have lower generation probabilities than equally common non-associated chains. Cytomegalovirus status was reported to be diagnosed by the classifier with high specificity and sensitivity in both the original and validation cohorts. Correlated functional status among segregating V segments might reflect linkage disequilibrium, but an unknown experimental factor could not be ruled out. A later analysis associated about 16,000 TCR beta sequences with specific HLA alleles at a false discovery rate of 0.05.

The cohort was made up of 500 to 800 healthy bone marrow donors. All cohort members were sampled while nominally healthy, although unrecorded immune exposures were likely present. The donor was CMV seropositive and belonged to the group of a few hundred seropositive cohort members. A peripheral blood sample was collected from each donor, and TCR beta sequencing was performed on peripheral blood mononuclear cells. The Qiagen DNeasy Blood Extraction Kit was used to extract genomic DNA from the blood cell samples. V and J are trimmed by 4 bases and 2 bases, and the gene matches miss 9 bases of the junction. The CDR3, from cysteine to phenylalanine, totals 16 residues. The DNA shown is the 48-base CDR3, in frame from base 1. Taken from the germline V gene, the CDR1 and CDR2 loops are SGHRS and YFSETQ. Preparation of the library involved the immunoSEQ multiplex PCR assay. For the multiplex PCR, a mixture combining 60 forward primers for TCR Vbeta segments and 13 reverse primers for TCR Jbeta segments was used. A multiplex PCR assay on genomic DNA amplified the CDR3 region of rearranged TCR beta genes. Amplified TCR beta libraries were sequenced as 87-base-pair reads on the Illumina HiSeq System. From the authors' description of their analysis: In a later analysis, approximately 74 million unique TCR beta chains were counted across the 500 to 850 repertoires, and approximately 11 million of these chains were shared by at least two donors. Raw reads were error-corrected and collapsed into unique sequences by a nearest-neighbor algorithm in which closely related sequences were merged to remove PCR and sequencing errors. CDR3 sequences were aligned to IMGT reference sequences to assign V, D and J gene segments. For a sequence to be retained, at least a six-nucleotide match to both a V gene segment and a J gene segment was required. A rearrangement counted as productive if the CDR3 had no stop codons and remained in frame with V and J, and every other rearrangement counted as non-productive. Following IMGT convention, CDR3 was defined as the stretch from the second conserved V-encoded cysteine up to the conserved J-encoded phenylalanine. The earlier analysis of roughly 590 of the donors excluded any sequence lacking an unambiguous match to a single V gene segment. An earlier analysis of fewer than 650 of the donors classified V segments as functional when productive rearrangements were above 56.7% and as segregating when the standard deviation between donors was above 5%. A statistical classification framework was built for diagnosing cytomegalovirus status from the catalog of TCR beta chain sequences. In a later analysis, TCR nucleotide sequences were compared against IMGT/GENE-DB human TR gene sequences so that V and J genes could be assigned. A later analysis assigned CDR3 sequences and most-parsimonious VDJ recombination scenarios with the TCRdist pipeline. In a later analysis, each TCR beta chain was defined by its CDR3 amino acid sequence together with its V-gene family, and reads without a unique V-gene family were excluded. In a later analysis, 500 to 700 highly shared, low-generation-probability nucleotide sequences were removed to address suspected cross-contamination and a sequencing artifact. In a later analysis, a clonal expansion index for each public chain was calculated from normalized within-repertoire ranks of inferred template counts. In a later analysis, generation probabilities were computed with a VDJ recombination model fitted to out-of-frame rearrangements, and the resulting probabilities were checked against IGoR. In a later analysis, TCR-TCR, TCR-HLA and TCR-CMV co-occurrence was scored with hypergeometric tests, and a repertoire-size bias correction was applied to TCR pairs. A later analysis estimated false discovery rates by permuting HLA or CMV assignments 20 times. In a later analysis, co-occurring TCRs were grouped with DBSCAN, and TCRdist sequence similarity was added when clustering was performed within HLA-allele-positive subsets. Repertoires with fewer than 30,000 or more than 120,000 public chains, plus five repertoires with anomalous nucleotide sharing, were excluded from co-occurrence clustering. This immuneACCESS table, as held by TCRdb, lists in-frame sequences with V and J called but not all clones. Of the missing ones, under half trace to an unresolved V gene in checked studies; the others have no known cause. V, J and clone size are those of that table, while D and trimming were read from the DNA. This sample has more than 150,000 clones in its table, and around 80% of those were observed once. The ten biggest clones cover 6.5% to 8.5% of the sample.

To note about this clone: Its recognized antigen is unknown. Base qualities are not recorded, but no much larger clone differs from it by a single base.

Sequenced input: PBMCs. The source of this sequence is a woman aged 40 to 55 in good health and CMV-seropositive. The rearrangement combines TRBV5-1 with TRBJ2-7; the central 10 bases match TRBD1. The CDR3 region reads CASSLNRDRGTYEQYF. The nucleotide sequence reads TGCGCCAGCAGCCTCAACCGGGACAGGGGCACCTACGAGCAGTACTTC.